This T cell receptor beta chain was captured in a study of blood T cells in healthy people across ages. Study-wide points: Strong correlation linked observed beta diversity and percent naive T cells. Long-lived and aged donors differed, with more naive CD4+ cells and higher diversity in the long-lived.

The CDR3 is 13 amino acids. The germline V gene has CDR1 KGHSH and CDR2 LQKENI. Notes on this clonotype: Its antigen remains unidentified. A read error may produce the germline difference seen at one junction end.

Through a sample-barcoded 5' primer and a J-beta primer mix, a second PCR was run for 7 to 11 cycles. Researchers report that each sample yielded at least 2.5 million CDR3-containing paired-end reads. TCRdb fed the 5' RACE reads into MiXCR, producing one record per CDR3 protein. The sample holds 800,000 or so distinct CDR3 sequences, approximately 25% seen once. These data were also reused for a study on T cells of mothers and their children. That work adds: Study donors consisted of a few healthy Caucasian mothers and their six children.

The chain combines TRBV18 with TRBJ1-5, with D unresolved. The sample comprised blood. The clonotype originates from a boy younger than 18 in good health. In nucleotides, the CDR3 is TGTGCCAGCTCGGAAAATAGCAATCAGGCCCAGCATTTT. Its translation is CASSENSNQAQHF.